This passage covers 30 T cell receptor beta chains from one sample sequenced in a study of blood T cell repertoires in COVID-19. Clones were sequenced by immunoSEQ multiplex PCR, and TCRdb holds only the in-frame ones, with some missing. The sample records 200,000 to 250,000 clones, 75% to 85% being singletons. Sequenced: peripheral blood. These receptors originate from a woman in her 70s with COVID-19, enrolled during active disease.

This clone has ten or more counts. This chain links TRBV24-1 with TRBJ1-6, with 7 bases identical to TRBD1. This CDR3 spans 13 amino acids. V dropped 5 bases and J dropped 6; count of bases not matched to a gene: 0. Germline CDR1 is KGHDR and CDR2 is SFDVKD. The CDR3 here is CATSGTGNSPLHF. Here the CDR3 DNA reads TGTGCCACCAGTGGGACAGGTAATTCACCCCTCCACTTT.

This clone was detected ten times or more. CDR3 sequence (DNA): TGTGCCACCAGTGATGTCCGGGATTCCACAGATACGCAGTATTTT. It yields the protein CATSDVRDSTDTQYF. This chain connects TRBV24-1 to TRBJ2-3, with a possible D match to TRBD2 (5 bases). The CDR3 has 15 amino acids. V was clipped by 3 bases and J by 2 bases, with 11 bases between them. Germline CDR1 and CDR2: KGHDR and SFDVKD.

CDR3 amino acids: CSVDRGRGYGYTF. DNA of the CDR3: TGCAGCGTTGACAGGGGGCGCGGGTATGGCTACACCTTC. The chain couples TRBV29-1 to TRBJ1-2; 8 bases align to TRBD1. This CDR3 contains 13 residues. J lost 5 bases, V lost 3 bases, and 5 bases had no gene match. Looked up from germline, CDR1 is SQVTM and CDR2 is ANQGSEA.

A few counts support this clone. V usage is TRBV28 and J usage is TRBJ1-2; perhaps TRBD1 as D (6 bases). Germline assignment: CDR1 MDHEN and CDR2 SYDVKM. This CDR3 is 15 amino acids long. The germline V and J ends were trimmed by 6 bases and 5 bases, with 19 bases remaining between them. DNA for the CDR3: TGTGCCAGCAGCAACCTGGGGGGGGGCCTTTATGGCTACACCTTC. Translating it yields CASSNLGGGLYGYTF.

This rearrangement joins TRBV10-3 to TRBJ2-5; TRBD1 matches at 8 bases. J gave up 4 bases and V 2 bases, and 6 bases lay outside the gene matches. This CDR3 comprises 15 residues. CDR1 is ENHRY, CDR2 SYGVKD, per germline. As DNA, the CDR3 is TGTGCCATCAGTGAGGGGACAGGATTTTTAGAGACCCAGTACTTC. Translation: CAISEGTGFLETQYF.

The genes are TRBV2 and TRBJ2-1; D not certain. The germline V gene encodes CDR1 SNHLY and CDR2 FYNNEI. Trimming shortened V by 7 bases and J by 7 bases, and 20 bases separated the two germline ends. This CDR3 is 15 amino acids long. Written as DNA, the CDR3 is TGTGCCAGCAACCAAGCGAAACACACACGGAATGAGCAGTTCTTC. This gives the protein CASNQAKHTRNEQFF.

The chain combines TRBV19 with TRBJ1-1, with 7 bases lining up with TRBD1. V lost 9 bases, J lost 5 bases, and 12 bases stayed unmatched. Germline V gives CDR1 LNHDA, CDR2 SQIVND (reference sequence). The CDR3 has 14 amino acids. The CDR3 is CASRGRGGWTEAFF. The CDR3 coding sequence is TGTGCCAGCAGGGGAAGAGGGGGCTGGACTGAAGCTTTCTTT.

The chain employs TRBV7-7 and TRBJ2-2; 12 nucleotides agree with TRBD2. J was trimmed by 4 bases and V by 4 bases; bases with no gene match: 4. The length of the CDR3 is 16 residues. The germline CDR1 and CDR2 sequences are SSHAT and FNYEAQ (reference sequence). The chain's CDR3 is CASSSGLAGTTGELFF. Written as DNA, the CDR3 is TGTGCCAGCAGCTCAGGACTAGCGGGGACCACCGGGGAGCTGTTTTTT.

Notes on this clone: Other DNA sequences in this sample translate to the same CDR3. The CDR3 DNA reads TGCGCCAGCAGCCATGGGGGGAGCTCCTACAATGAGCAGTTCTTC. Protein product: CASSHGGSSYNEQFF. V is TRBV4-3 and J is TRBJ2-1; D possibly corresponds to TRBD2 (6 bases). The CDR3 has 15 amino acids. Germline-derived CDR1 and CDR2 are LGHNA and YSLEER. Trimming removed 3 bases from V and 0 bases from J, with 9 bases in between.

Regarding this clone: This CDR3 is also generated by other DNA sequences in the sample. The V and J genes are TRBV24-1 and TRBJ1-2; 9 bases are a match to TRBD1. The CDR3 spans 14 residues. V lost 6 bases and J lost 5; bases outside the gene matches: 6. Germline V gene sequence: CDR1 KGHDR, CDR2 SFDVKD. The CDR3 spells CATSRTGGGYGYTF. Written as DNA, the CDR3 is TGTGCCACCAGTAGAACAGGGGGCGGATATGGCTACACCTTC.

The chain has TRBV21-1 and TRBJ2-7; the D call of TRBD2 is as the table states it, not checked on the DNA. TRBV21-1 is reported as a pseudogene. CDR3 length: 19 amino acids. As DNA, the CDR3 is TGTGCCAGCAGCATCCTCTGGGCTAGCGGGAGGTTCCCAAAGAGGGAGCAGTACTTC. It encodes CASSILWASGRFPKREQYF.

This chain links TRBV30 with TRBJ1-1; D is unresolved. Germline CDR1 is GTSNPN and CDR2 is SVGIG (reference sequence). The length of the CDR3 is 14 residues. V was cut by 5 bases and J by 0 bases, with 13 bases left in between. Here the CDR3 DNA reads TGTGCCTGGGACCGGGGAAACATGAACACTGAAGCTTTCTTT. Protein sequence: CAWDRGNMNTEAFF.

The chain combines TRBV7-2 with TRBJ2-3; no reliable D call. The CDR3 totals 14 residues. CDR1 is SGHTA and CDR2 is FQGNSA in the germline V gene. Trimming pared 5 bases from V and 1 base from J, leaving 10 bases between. In DNA form, the CDR3 reads TGTGCCAGCAGCGCGGCGGCACGCACAGATACGCAGTATTTT. Residues: CASSAAARTDTQYF.

The J gene is TRBJ1-4, the V gene TRBV5-8; D ambiguous. The germline CDR1 and CDR2 sequences are SGHTS and YDEGEE. CDR3 length equals 16 residues. Trimming removed 0 bases from V and 7 bases from J, with 16 bases in between. Here the CDR3 reads CASSLGGTKPAEKLFF. The CDR3 bases are TGTGCCAGCAGCTTGGGAGGCACGAAGCCAGCTGAAAAACTGTTTTTT. The full variable domain, its missing parts supplied by reference TRBV5-8 and TRBJ1-4, is EAGVTQSPTHLIKTRGQQATLRCSPISGHTSVYWYQQALGLGLQFLLWYDEGEERNRGNFPPRFSGRQFPNYSSELNVNALELEDSALYLCASSLGGTKPAEKLFFGSGTQLSVL.

J is TRBJ1-3 and V is TRBV11-2, with 7 nucleotides matching TRBD1. This CDR3 is built from 18 residues. With V trimmed by 5 bases and J by 0 bases, 13 bases remained unmatched. Per the germline V gene, CDR1 is SGHAT and CDR2 is FQNNGV. In DNA form, the CDR3 reads TGTGCCAGCAGCGGGGCTATGTGGGGACAGCTCTCTGGAAACACCATATATTTT. Its protein is CASSGAMWGQLSGNTIYF. Full variable domain (rest looked up from reference TRBV11-2 and TRBJ1-3): EAGVAQSPRYKIIEKRQSVAFWCNPISGHATLYWYQQILGQGPKLLIQFQNNGVVDDSQLPKDRFSAERLKGVDSTLKIQPAKLEDSAVYLCASSGAMWGQLSGNTIYFGEGSWLTVV.

The chain combines TRBV6-5 with TRBJ2-7, with a weak D call TRBD1 (5 bases). This CDR3 comprises 16 residues. V lost 2 bases, J lost 6 bases, and 20 bases lay in between. The V gene's germline CDR1 is MNHEY and CDR2 SVGAGI. The CDR3 bases are TGTGCCAGCAGTTACCAACGCATTGGGGCTTCGGGCGAGCAGTACTTC. This sequence encodes CASSYQRIGASGEQYF.

This chain uses TRBV28 with TRBJ1-2; 10 bases match TRBD1. Germline V gene data show CDR1 as MDHEN and CDR2 as SYDVKM. Losses at the gene ends were 3 bases for V and 3 bases for J; bases not matched to a gene: 7. The CDR3 is 16 residues long. The chain's CDR3 is CASSLGWTGGDYGYTF. As DNA, the CDR3 is TGTGCCAGCAGTTTGGGGTGGACAGGGGGTGACTATGGCTACACCTTC.

The CDR3 loop reads CASSLYQGAGNTIYF. CDR3 nucleotide sequence: TGTGCCAGCAGCCTTTACCAGGGTGCTGGAAACACCATATATTTT. The chain links TRBV5-4 to TRBJ1-3; D might be TRBD1 (5 bases). From germline, CDR1 is SGHNT and CDR2 YYREEE (reference sequence). V lost 4 bases and J lost 2, with 13 bases in between. The CDR3 length is 15 residues.

This clone was detected once. J is TRBJ1-1 and V is TRBV5-1, with 8 bases lining up with TRBD1. The CDR3 consists of 14 residues. V lost 2 bases, J lost 0 bases, and 0 bases stayed unmatched. Germline V gene data show CDR1 as SGHRS and CDR2 as YFSETQ. The CDR3 nucleotides are TGCGCCAGCAGCTTACAGGGGGTGAACACTGAAGCTTTCTTT. Its translation is CASSLQGVNTEAFF.

This chain uses TRBV11-2 with TRBJ1-2; 7 bases agree with TRBD1. Germline assignment: CDR1 SGHAT and CDR2 FQNNGV. V was pared by 5 bases and J by 8 bases, with 11 bases of the junction left unmatched. The CDR3 sequence is 14 residues long. The CDR3 region has the DNA TGTGCCAGCAGCCCGGACAGGCGGATGGGCGGCTACACCTTC. Its protein is CASSPDRRMGGYTF.

The chain joins TRBV28 to TRBJ2-5, with D possibly being TRBD2 (5 bases). The CDR3 consists of 15 residues. Trimming pared 6 bases from V and 4 bases from J, leaving 18 bases between. Germline values: CDR1 MDHEN, CDR2 SYDVKM. The CDR3 sequence is CASRAGGPGRETQYF. The DNA for the CDR3 is TGTGCCAGCAGGGCGGGCGGGCCAGGAAGAGAGACCCAGTACTTC.

V is TRBV10-2 and J is TRBJ1-2; no definite D call. V lost 8 bases, J lost 0 bases, and 16 bases lay in between. CDR1 and CDR2 from the germline V gene are WSHSY and SAAADI. This CDR3 spans 15 amino acids. CDR3: CASPLYPESNYGYTF. The CDR3 bases are TGCGCCAGCCCTTTATACCCAGAATCTAACTATGGCTACACCTTC.

V gene TRBV7-2 combines with J gene TRBJ1-1; 8 bases map to TRBD1. The CDR3 runs to 13 residues. Germline CDR1 and CDR2: SGHTA and FQGNSA. The V segment lost 5 bases and the J segment 10 bases; nucleotides outside the gene matches: 9. For the CDR3, the DNA is TGTGCCAGCAGCCCAGGGGGCGCCGTTCGAGCTTTCTTT. Its translation is CASSPGGAVRAFF.

The chain is built from TRBV6-6 and TRBJ2-7; perhaps TRBD2 as D (5 bases). The CDR3 spans 13 residues. With 6 bases removed from V and 2 bases from J, the gap between germline ends came to 11 bases. Germline CDR1 and CDR2: MNHNY and SVGAGI (reference sequence). CDR3 DNA: TGTGCCAGCAGGGCCGGGGAACCCTACGAGCAGTACTTC. Its translation: CASRAGEPYEQYF.

This sequence joins TRBV5-1 and TRBJ2-5, with D maybe TRBD2 (5 bases). Trimming shortened V by 2 bases and J by 3 bases, and 11 bases separated the two germline ends. This CDR3 is built from 14 residues. CDR1 and CDR2 (germline): SGHRS, YFSETQ. The CDR3 DNA sequence: TGCGCCAGCAGCTTCACTCGGCGGGAAGAGACCCAGTACTTC. It specifies CASSFTRREETQYF.

The chain combines TRBV4-3 with TRBJ1-2, with 8 bases that match TRBD1. Germline V CDR1 and CDR2: LGHNA, YSLEER. The CDR3 runs to 15 residues. With 6 bases clipped from V and 8 bases from J, the junction kept 14 bases outside the gene matches. CDR3 sequence: CASRDSGTGLAGYTF. The CDR3 DNA reads as TGCGCCAGCAGGGACTCGGGGACAGGCCTTGCGGGCTACACCTTC.

This clone has a handful of counts. The chain carries TRBV30 and TRBJ2-1; D gene ambiguous. The germline V gene encodes CDR1 GTSNPN and CDR2 SVGIG (reference sequence). V was pared by 3 bases and J by 7 bases, with 7 bases between. This CDR3 spans 11 amino acids. The CDR3 region has the DNA TGTGCCTGGAGCCGAGCGAATGAGCAGTTCTTC. Protein: CAWSRANEQFF.

V is TRBV27 and J is TRBJ1-3; D is unresolved. The germline V gene encodes CDR1 MNHEY and CDR2 SMNVEV (reference sequence). Deletions cut 6 bases from V and 2 bases from J, with 14 bases between. This CDR3 has 15 amino acids. The CDR3 DNA reads TGTGCCAGCAGCGTTCATCGGGGAACTGGAAACACCATATATTTT. It specifies CASSVHRGTGNTIYF.

J is TRBJ1-2 and V is TRBV6-5; TRBD1 might be the D (5 bases). Germline V gives CDR1 MNHEY, CDR2 SVGAGI. V dropped 5 bases and J dropped 4 bases, with 17 bases sitting between them. The CDR3 length is 15 residues. In DNA, the CDR3 is TGTGCCAGCAGTCGAAGTTATGTAGGGGCCTATGGCTACACCTTC. This gives the protein CASSRSYVGAYGYTF.

The chain couples TRBV6-5 to TRBJ2-5; 8 bases are shared with TRBD1. Losses at the gene ends were 8 bases for V and 0 bases for J; bases not matched to a gene: 2. This CDR3 is built from 13 residues. CDR1 and CDR2 from the germline V gene are MNHEY and SVGAGI. CDR3 DNA sequence: TGTGCCAGCCTGACAGGGGACCAAGAGACCCAGTACTTC. It encodes CASLTGDQETQYF.